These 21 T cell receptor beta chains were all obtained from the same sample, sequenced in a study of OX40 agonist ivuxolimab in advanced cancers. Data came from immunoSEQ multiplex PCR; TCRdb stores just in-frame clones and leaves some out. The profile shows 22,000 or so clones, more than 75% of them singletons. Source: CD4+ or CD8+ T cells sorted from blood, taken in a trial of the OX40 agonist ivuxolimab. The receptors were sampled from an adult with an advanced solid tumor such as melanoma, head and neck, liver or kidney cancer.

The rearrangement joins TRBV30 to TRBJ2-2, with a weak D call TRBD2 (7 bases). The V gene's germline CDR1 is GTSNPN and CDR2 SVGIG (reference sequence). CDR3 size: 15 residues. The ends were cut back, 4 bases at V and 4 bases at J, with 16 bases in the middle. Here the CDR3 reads CAWTSLGGVTGELFF. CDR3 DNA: TGTGCCTGGACCTCACTAGGGGGGGTCACCGGGGAGCTGTTTTTT.

In nucleotides, the CDR3 is TGTGCTAGTGGTCCCCCTGAGGGGGAGGACTACAATGAGCAGTTCTTC. This translates into CASGPPEGEDYNEQFF. The chain has TRBV12-5 and TRBJ2-1, with D perhaps TRBD1 or TRBD2 (6 bases each). V gave up 5 bases and J gave up 3 bases, with 17 bases separating them. The CDR3 is 16 amino acids. Germline V gene data show CDR1 as LGHNT and CDR2 as FRNRAP.

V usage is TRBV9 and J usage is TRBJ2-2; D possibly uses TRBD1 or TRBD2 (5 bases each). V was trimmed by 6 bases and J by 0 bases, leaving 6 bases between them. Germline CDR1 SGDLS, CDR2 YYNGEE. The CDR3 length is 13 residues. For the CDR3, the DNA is TGTGCCAGCAAGGGACCGAACACCGGGGAGCTGTTTTTT. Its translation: CASKGPNTGELFF.

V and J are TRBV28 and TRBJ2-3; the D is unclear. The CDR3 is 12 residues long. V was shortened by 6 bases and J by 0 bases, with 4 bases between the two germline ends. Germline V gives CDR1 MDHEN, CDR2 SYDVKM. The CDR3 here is CASSPSTDTQYF. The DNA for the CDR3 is TGTGCCAGCAGCCCAAGCACAGATACGCAGTATTTT.

CDR3 bases: TGTGCCAGCAGCTCACCATTGGGGTCCGAGCAGTACTTC. Translation: CASSSPLGSEQYF. The V gene is TRBV28, the J gene TRBJ2-7; D not certain. CDR1 is MDHEN, CDR2 SYDVKM, per germline. The CDR3 runs to 13 residues. The germline V and J ends were trimmed by 6 bases and 6 bases, with 15 bases remaining between them.

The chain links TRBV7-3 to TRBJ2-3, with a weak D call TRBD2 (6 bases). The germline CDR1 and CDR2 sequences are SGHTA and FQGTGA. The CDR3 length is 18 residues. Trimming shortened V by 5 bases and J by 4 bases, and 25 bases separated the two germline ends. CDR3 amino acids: CASSPGGAGYIRPDTQYF. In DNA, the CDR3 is TGTGCCAGCAGCCCCGGGGGAGCGGGTTATATACGTCCAGATACGCAGTATTTT.

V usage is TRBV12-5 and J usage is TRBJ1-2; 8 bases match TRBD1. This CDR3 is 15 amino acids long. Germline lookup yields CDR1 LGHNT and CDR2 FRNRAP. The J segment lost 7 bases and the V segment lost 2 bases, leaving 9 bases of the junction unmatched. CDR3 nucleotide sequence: TGTGCTAGTGGTTTGATAGGACAGGGCATAGGTGGCTACACCTTC. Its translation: CASGLIGQGIGGYTF.

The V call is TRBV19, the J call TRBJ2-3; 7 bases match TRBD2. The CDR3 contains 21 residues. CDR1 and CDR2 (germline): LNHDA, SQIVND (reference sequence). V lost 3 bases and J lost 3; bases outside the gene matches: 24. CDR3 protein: CASSILPPPGFDSLATDTQYF. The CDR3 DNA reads TGTGCCAGTAGTATCCTCCCCCCCCCGGGTTTCGACTCACTAGCGACAGATACGCAGTATTTT.

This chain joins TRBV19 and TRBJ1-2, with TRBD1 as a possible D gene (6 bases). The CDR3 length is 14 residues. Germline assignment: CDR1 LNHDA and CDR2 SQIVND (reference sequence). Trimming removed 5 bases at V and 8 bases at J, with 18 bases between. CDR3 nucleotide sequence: TGTGCCAGTAGTCTACCAGGGGCGGTATACGGCTACACCTTC. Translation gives CASSLPGAVYGYTF.

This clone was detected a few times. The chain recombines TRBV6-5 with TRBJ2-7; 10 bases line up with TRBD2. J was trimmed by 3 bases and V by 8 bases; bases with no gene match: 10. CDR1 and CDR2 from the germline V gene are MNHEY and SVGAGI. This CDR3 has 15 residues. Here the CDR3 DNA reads TGTGCCAGCCGTCGCGTAACTAGCGGGATCTACGAGCAGTACTTC. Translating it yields CASRRVTSGIYEQYF.

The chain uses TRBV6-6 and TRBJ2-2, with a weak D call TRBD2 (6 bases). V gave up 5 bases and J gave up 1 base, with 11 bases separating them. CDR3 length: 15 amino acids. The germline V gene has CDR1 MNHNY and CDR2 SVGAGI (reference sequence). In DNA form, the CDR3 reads TGTGCCAGCAGTGCGGGACTTATGAACACCGGGGAGCTGTTTTTT. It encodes CASSAGLMNTGELFF.

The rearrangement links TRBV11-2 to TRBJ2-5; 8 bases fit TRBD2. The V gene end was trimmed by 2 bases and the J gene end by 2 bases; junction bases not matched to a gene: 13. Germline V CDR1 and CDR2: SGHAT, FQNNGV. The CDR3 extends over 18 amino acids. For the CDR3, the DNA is TGTGCCAGCAGCTTAATCCCTGAAGCGGGGGATAAACAAGAGACCCAGTACTTC. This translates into CASSLIPEAGDKQETQYF. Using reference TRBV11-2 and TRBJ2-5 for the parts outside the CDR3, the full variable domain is EAGVAQSPRYKIIEKRQSVAFWCNPISGHATLYWYQQILGQGPKLLIQFQNNGVVDDSQLPKDRFSAERLKGVDSTLKIQPAKLEDSAVYLCASSLIPEAGDKQETQYFGPGTRLLVL.

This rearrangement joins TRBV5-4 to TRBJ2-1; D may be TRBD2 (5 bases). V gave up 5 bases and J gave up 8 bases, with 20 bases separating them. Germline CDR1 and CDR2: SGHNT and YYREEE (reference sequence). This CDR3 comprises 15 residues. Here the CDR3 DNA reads TGTGCCAGCAGGAAACCGGGATTCGGACGGTATGAGCAGTTCTTC. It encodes CASRKPGFGRYEQFF.

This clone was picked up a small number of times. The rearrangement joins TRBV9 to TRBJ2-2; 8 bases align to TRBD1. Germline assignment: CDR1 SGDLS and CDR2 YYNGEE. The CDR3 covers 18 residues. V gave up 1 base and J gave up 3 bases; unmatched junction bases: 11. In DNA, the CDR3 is TGTGCCAGCAGCGTACCGGGACAGGCCAAGGTGGACACCGGGGAGCTGTTTTTT. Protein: CASSVPGQAKVDTGELFF. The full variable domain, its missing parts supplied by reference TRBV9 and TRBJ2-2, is DSGVTQTPKHLITATGQRVTLRCSPRSGDLSVYWYQQSLDQGLQFLIQYYNGEERAKGNILERFSAQQFPDLHSELNLSSLELGDSALYFCASSVPGQAKVDTGELFFGEGSRLTVL.

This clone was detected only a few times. The DNA for the CDR3 is TGTGCCAGCTCACCACTGGACAGGGTTTCGATTTACGAGCAGTACTTC. This gives the protein CASSPLDRVSIYEQYF. The chain carries TRBV18 and TRBJ2-7; 8 bases agree with TRBD1. Trimming took 1 base from V and 4 from J; bases not matched to a gene: 9. This CDR3 spans 16 amino acids. From germline, CDR1 is KGHSH and CDR2 LQKENI.

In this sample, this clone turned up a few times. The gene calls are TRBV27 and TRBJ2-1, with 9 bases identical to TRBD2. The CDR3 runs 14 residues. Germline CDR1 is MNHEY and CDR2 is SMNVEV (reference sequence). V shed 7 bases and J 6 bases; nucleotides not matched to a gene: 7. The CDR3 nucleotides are TGTGCCAGCAAGACGGCGGGGGGGCCCAATGAGCAGTTCTTC. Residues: CASKTAGGPNEQFF.

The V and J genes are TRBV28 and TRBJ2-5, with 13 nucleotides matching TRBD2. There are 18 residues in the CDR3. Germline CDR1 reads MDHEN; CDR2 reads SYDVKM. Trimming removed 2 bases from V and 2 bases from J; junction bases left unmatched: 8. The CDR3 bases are TGTGCCAGCAGTTTAACTAGCGGGAGGGCCGGGTGGCAAGAGACCCAGTACTTC. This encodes CASSLTSGRAGWQETQYF.

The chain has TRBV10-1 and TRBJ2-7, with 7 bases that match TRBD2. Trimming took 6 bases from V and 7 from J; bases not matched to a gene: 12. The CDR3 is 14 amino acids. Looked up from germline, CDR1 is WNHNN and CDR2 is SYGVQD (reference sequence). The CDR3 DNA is TGCGCCAGCAGAGGATCGGCGGGAGAACGGGAGCAGTACTTC. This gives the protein CASRGSAGEREQYF.

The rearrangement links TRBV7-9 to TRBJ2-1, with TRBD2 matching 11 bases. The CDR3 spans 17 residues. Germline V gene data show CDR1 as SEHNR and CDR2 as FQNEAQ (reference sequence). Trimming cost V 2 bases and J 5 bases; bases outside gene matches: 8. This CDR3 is CASSLKTSGVRDNEQFF. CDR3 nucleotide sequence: TGTGCCAGCAGCTTAAAGACTAGCGGGGTTAGGGACAATGAGCAGTTCTTC.

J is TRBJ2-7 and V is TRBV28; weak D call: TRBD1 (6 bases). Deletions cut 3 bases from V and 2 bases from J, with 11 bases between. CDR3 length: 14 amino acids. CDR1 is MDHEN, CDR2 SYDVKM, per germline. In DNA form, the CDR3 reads TGTGCCAGCAGTTTCTATACAGGGCCCTACGAGCAGTACTTC. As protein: CASSFYTGPYEQYF. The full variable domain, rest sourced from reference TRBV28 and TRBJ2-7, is DVKVTQSSRYLVKRTGEKVFLECVQDMDHENMFWYRQDPGLGLRLIYFSYDVKMKEKGDIPEGYSVSREKKERFSLILESASTNQTSMYLCASSFYTGPYEQYFGPGTRLTVT.

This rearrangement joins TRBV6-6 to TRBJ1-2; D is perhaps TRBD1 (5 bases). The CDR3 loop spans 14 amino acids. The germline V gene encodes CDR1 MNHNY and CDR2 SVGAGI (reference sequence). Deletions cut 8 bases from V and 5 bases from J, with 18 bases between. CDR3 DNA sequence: TGTGCCAGCGCTGGGAGCCGGGGGGGTTATGGCTACACCTTC. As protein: CASAGSRGGYGYTF.